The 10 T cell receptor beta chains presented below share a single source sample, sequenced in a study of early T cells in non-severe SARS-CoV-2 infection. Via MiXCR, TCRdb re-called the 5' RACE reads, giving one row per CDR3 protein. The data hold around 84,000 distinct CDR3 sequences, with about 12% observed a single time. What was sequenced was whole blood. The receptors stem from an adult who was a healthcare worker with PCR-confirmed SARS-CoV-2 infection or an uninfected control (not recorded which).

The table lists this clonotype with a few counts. In DNA, the CDR3 is TGTGCCAGCAGTTCCCCTCTCTGGGGGGCGGCTGGAAACACCATATATTTT. It specifies CASSSPLWGAAGNTIYF. The V gene is TRBV6-2 or TRBV6-3, the J gene TRBJ1-3, with TRBD1 as a possible D gene (6 bases). In germline, CDR1 is MNHEY, CDR2 SVGEGT. V was clipped by 4 bases and J by 2 bases, with 18 bases between them. This CDR3 is built from 17 residues.

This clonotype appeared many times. The CDR3 here is CASSSPLLAGGMSSYNEQFF. The CDR3 DNA is TGTGCCAGCAGCTCACCACTCCTAGCGGGAGGGATGAGCTCCTACAATGAGCAGTTCTTC. The chain has TRBV5-4 and TRBJ2-1, with TRBD2 identical over 12 bases. Trimming at V came to 3 bases and at J to 0 bases, leaving 13 bases not matched to a gene. The CDR3 is made up of 20 amino acids. Per the germline V gene, CDR1 is SGHNT and CDR2 is YYREEE (reference sequence).

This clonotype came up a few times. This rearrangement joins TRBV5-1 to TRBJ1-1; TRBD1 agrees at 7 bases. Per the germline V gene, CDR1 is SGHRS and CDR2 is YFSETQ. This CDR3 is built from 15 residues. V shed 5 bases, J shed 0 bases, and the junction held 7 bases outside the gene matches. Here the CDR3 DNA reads TGCGCCAGCAGAACCGGGACAGTTTTGAACACTGAAGCTTTCTTT. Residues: CASRTGTVLNTEAFF.

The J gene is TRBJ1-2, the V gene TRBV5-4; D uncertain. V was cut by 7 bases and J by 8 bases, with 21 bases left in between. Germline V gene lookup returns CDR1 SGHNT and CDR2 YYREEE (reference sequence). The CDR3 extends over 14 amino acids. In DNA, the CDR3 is TGTGCCAGCTCTTTTAAAGGGTTACCGGGAGGCTACACCTTC. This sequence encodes CASSFKGLPGGYTF.

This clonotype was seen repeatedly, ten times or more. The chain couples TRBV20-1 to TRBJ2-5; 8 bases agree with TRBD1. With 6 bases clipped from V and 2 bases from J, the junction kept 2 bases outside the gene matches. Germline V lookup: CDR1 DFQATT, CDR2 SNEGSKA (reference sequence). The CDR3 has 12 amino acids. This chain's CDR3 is CSATGGQETQYF. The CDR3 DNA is TGCAGTGCAACAGGGGGGCAAGAGACCCAGTACTTC.

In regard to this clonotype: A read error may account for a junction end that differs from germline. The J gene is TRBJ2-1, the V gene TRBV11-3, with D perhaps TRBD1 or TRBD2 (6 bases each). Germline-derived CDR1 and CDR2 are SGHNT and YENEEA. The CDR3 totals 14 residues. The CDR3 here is CACSLSRGRFEQFF. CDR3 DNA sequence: TGTGCCTGCAGCTTATCACGGGGGCGATTTGAGCAGTTCTTC.

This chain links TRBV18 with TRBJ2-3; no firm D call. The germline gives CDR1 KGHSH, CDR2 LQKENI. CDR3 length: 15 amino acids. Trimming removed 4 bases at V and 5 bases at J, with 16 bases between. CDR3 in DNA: TGTGCCAGCTCACGTCCCCCGCGAGTCCAAGATACGCAGTATTTT. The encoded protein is CASSRPPRVQDTQYF.

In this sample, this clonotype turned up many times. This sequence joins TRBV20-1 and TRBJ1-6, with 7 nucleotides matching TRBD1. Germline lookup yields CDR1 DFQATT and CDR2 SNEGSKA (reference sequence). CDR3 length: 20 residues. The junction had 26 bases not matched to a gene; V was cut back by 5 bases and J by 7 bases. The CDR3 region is CSALLDPFKVPGQINSPLHF. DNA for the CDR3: TGCAGTGCTCTTTTAGATCCGTTCAAAGTACCGGGACAGATCAATTCACCCCTCCACTTT.

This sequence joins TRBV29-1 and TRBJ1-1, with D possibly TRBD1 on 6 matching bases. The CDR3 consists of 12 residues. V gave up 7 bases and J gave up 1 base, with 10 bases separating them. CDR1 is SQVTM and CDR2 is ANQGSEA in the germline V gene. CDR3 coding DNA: TGCAGCGCCGTACAGGGGAACACTGAAGCTTTCTTT. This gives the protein CSAVQGNTEAFF. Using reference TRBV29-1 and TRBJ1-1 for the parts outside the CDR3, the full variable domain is SAVISQKPSRDICQRGTSLTIQCQVDSQVTMMFWYRQQPGQSLTLIATANQGSEATYESGFVIDKFPISRPNLTFSTLTVSNMSPEDSSIYLCSAVQGNTEAFFGQGTRLTVV.

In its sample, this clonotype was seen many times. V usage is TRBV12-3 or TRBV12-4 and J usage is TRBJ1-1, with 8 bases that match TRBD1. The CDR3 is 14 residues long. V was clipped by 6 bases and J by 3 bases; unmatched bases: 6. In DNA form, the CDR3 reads TGTGCCAGCAGGCCAGGGGGCCGGTACACTGAAGCTTTCTTT. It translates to CASRPGGRYTEAFF.